The 6 T cell receptor beta chains presented below share a single source sample, sequenced in a study of PD-1 blockade in classical Hodgkin lymphoma. After autologous stem cell transplantation all patients relapsed, and prior brentuximab vedotin exposure differed between cohorts. The repertoire was sequenced with immunoSEQ multiplex PCR; TCRdb's copy has only in-frame clones and lacks some. The sample records just under 100,000 clones, approximately 80% being singletons. Sequenced material: peripheral blood mononuclear cells (PBMCs), taken at baseline. Every receptor here comes from a human donor with classical Hodgkin lymphoma.

The rearrangement uses TRBV7-8 and TRBJ2-3; no reliable D call. The CDR3 spans 14 residues. V was cut by 3 bases and J by 4 bases, with 11 bases left in between. The V gene's germline CDR1 is SGHVS and CDR2 FQNEAQ. CDR3 coding DNA: TGTGCCAGCAGCTTGAATTCCGTCTCAGATACGCAGTATTTT. Protein: CASSLNSVSDTQYF.

The CDR3 region is CASSVNNNNEQFF. CDR3 DNA sequence: TGTGCCAGCAGCGTCAACAATAACAATGAGCAGTTCTTC. V gene TRBV9 combines with J gene TRBJ2-1, with no clear D. This CDR3 is 13 amino acids long. The V end was cut by 2 bases, the J end by 5 bases, with 8 bases between. CDR1 is SGDLS, CDR2 YYNGEE, per germline.

The chain combines TRBV28 with TRBJ1-1; TRBD1 might be the D (5 bases). This CDR3 spans 13 amino acids. The V end lost 6 bases, the J end lost 6 bases, and 14 bases lay between the germline ends. Germline V gene sequence: CDR1 MDHEN, CDR2 SYDVKM. The CDR3 DNA reads as TGTGCCAGCAGCCTAGGTGGGGGGTCTGAAGCTTTCTTT. As protein: CASSLGGGSEAFF.

This chain links TRBV19 with TRBJ2-7; 8 bases are shared with TRBD1. The CDR3 loop spans 15 amino acids. The V gene end was trimmed by 2 bases and the J gene end by 1 base; junction bases not matched to a gene: 4. Germline V lookup: CDR1 LNHDA, CDR2 SQIVND (reference sequence). Here the CDR3 DNA reads TGTGCCAGTAGTATACGGACAGGGAGGTCCTACGAGCAGTACTTC. The encoded protein is CASSIRTGRSYEQYF.

The rearrangement joins TRBV6-5 to TRBJ1-4; D not certain. The V and J ends lost 4 bases and 1 base respectively, with 7 bases between them. Germline V CDR1 and CDR2: MNHEY, SVGAGI. This CDR3 contains 14 residues. The CDR3 here is CASSSPGTNEKLFF. CDR3 bases: TGTGCCAGCAGTTCCCCGGGAACTAATGAAAAACTGTTTTTT.

V usage is TRBV6-6 and J usage is TRBJ2-1; D is unresolved. The CDR3 totals 15 residues. Trimming cost V 5 bases and J 3 bases, with 14 bases left between them. Looked up from germline, CDR1 is MNHNY and CDR2 is SVGAGI (reference sequence). In nucleotides, the CDR3 is TGTGCCAGCAGTGTAGAAGGGCGTTTCTACAATGAGCAGTTCTTC. Amino acids: CASSVEGRFYNEQFF.